The 24 T cell receptor beta chains below were found in one sample sequenced in a study of blood T cell repertoires in COVID-19. Produced via immunoSEQ multiplex PCR; TCRdb's table is partial and in-frame only. The data show about 330,000 clones, more than 70% seen once. The sequenced sample was PBMCs or T cells enriched from blood (not recorded which). These receptors were collected from a woman under 40 who had recovered from COVID-19.

The chain links TRBV30 to TRBJ1-2; 10 nucleotides align to TRBD1. The ends lost 2 bases at V and 8 bases at J; junction bases unmatched: 8. The CDR3 totals 14 residues. The germline gives CDR1 GTSNPN, CDR2 SVGIG (reference sequence). The CDR3: CAWSLPGQGNGYTF. CDR3 sequence (DNA): TGTGCCTGGAGTTTACCGGGACAGGGGAACGGCTACACCTTC.

This rearrangement joins TRBV5-1 to TRBJ2-7; TRBD1 is a possible D gene (6 bases). This CDR3 region has 13 residues. Germline-derived CDR1 and CDR2 are SGHRS and YFSETQ. The ends were cut back, 3 bases at V and 7 bases at J, with 14 bases in the middle. The CDR3 reads CASSSTGLGEQYF. Written as DNA, the CDR3 is TGCGCCAGCAGCTCTACAGGGCTAGGGGAGCAGTACTTC.

The J gene is TRBJ1-6, the V gene TRBV3-1 (or the pseudogene TRBV3-2); TRBD1 matches 9 bases. The CDR3 has 16 amino acids. With 0 bases clipped from V and 8 bases from J, the junction kept 5 bases outside the gene matches. Germline values: CDR1 LGHDT, CDR2 YNNKEL (reference sequence). The CDR3 nucleotides are TGTGCCAGCAGCCAAGATGGAGGACAGGGGTATTCACCCCTCCACTTT. Residues: CASSQDGGQGYSPLHF.

The J gene is TRBJ1-2, the V gene TRBV4-1; no definite D call. This CDR3 has 16 residues. Trimming cost V 0 bases and J 1 base, with 12 bases left between them. Per germline, CDR1 MGHRA and CDR2 YSYEKL. The CDR3 coding sequence is TGCGCCAGCAGCCAAGATCTGGCAGGCGTTAACTATGGCTACACCTTC. Translation: CASSQDLAGVNYGYTF.

This chain links TRBV7-9 with TRBJ1-3; a possible D gene is TRBD1 (6 bases). This CDR3 has 16 amino acids. Trimming shortened V by 5 bases and J by 0 bases, and 14 bases separated the two germline ends. CDR1 is SEHNR, CDR2 FQNEAQ, per germline (reference sequence). The CDR3 sequence: CASSVGGQSSGNTIYF. The CDR3 DNA follows: TGTGCCAGCAGCGTCGGGGGGCAGAGCTCTGGAAACACCATATATTTT.

The chain has TRBV5-1 and TRBJ2-7; TRBD1 matches at 7 bases. The CDR3 loop spans 16 amino acids. The germline gives CDR1 SGHRS, CDR2 YFSETQ. J was trimmed by 0 bases and V by 4 bases; bases with no gene match: 10. The CDR3 here is CASSINTGTDSYEQYF. The CDR3 DNA reads as TGCGCCAGCAGCATAAACACCGGGACAGACTCCTACGAGCAGTACTTC. The variable domain in full, with the rest retrieved from reference TRBV5-1 and TRBJ2-7, is KAGVTQTPRYLIKTRGQQVTLSCSPISGHRSVSWYQQTPGQGLQFLFEYFSETQRNKGNFPGRFSGRQFSNSRSEMNVSTLELGDSALYLCASSINTGTDSYEQYFGPGTRLTVT.

The rearrangement joins TRBV25-1 to TRBJ2-1, with a weak D call TRBD1 (5 bases). V lost 3 bases, J lost 3 bases, and 12 bases lay in between. CDR1 MGHDK and CDR2 SYGVNS come from the germline V gene. The CDR3 consists of 15 residues. The CDR3 DNA is TGTGCCAGCAGTGATGCTAAGGGGCACTACAATGAGCAGTTCTTC. Translation: CASSDAKGHYNEQFF. Combining the CDR3 with reference TRBV25-1 and TRBJ2-1 gives the whole variable domain EADIYQTPRYLVIGTGKKITLECSQTMGHDKMYWYQQDPGMELHLIHYSYGVNSTEKGDLSSESTVSRIRTEHFPLTLESARPSHTSQYLCASSDAKGHYNEQFFGPGTRLTVL.

V and J are TRBV3-1 (or the pseudogene TRBV3-2) and TRBJ2-2; 12 nucleotides line up with TRBD2. Germline values: CDR1 LGHDT, CDR2 YNNKEL (reference sequence). J gave up 6 bases and V 4 bases, and 9 bases lay outside the gene matches. The CDR3 contains 17 residues. This chain's CDR3 is CASSRDPGLAGAGELFF. In nucleotides, the CDR3 is TGTGCCAGCAGCCGTGATCCGGGACTAGCGGGCGCCGGGGAGCTGTTTTTT.

This clone came up a few times. The CDR3 spells CASSRRQGAYEQYF. In DNA form, the CDR3 reads TGTGCCAGCAGCCGTAGACAGGGAGCCTACGAGCAGTACTTC. The chain couples TRBV11-1 to TRBJ2-7, with TRBD1 identical over 7 bases. This CDR3 is built from 14 residues. The V gene end was trimmed by 5 bases and the J gene end by 2 bases; junction bases not matched to a gene: 6. CDR1 and CDR2 from the germline V gene are SGHAT and FQDESV (reference sequence). Looking up the rest from reference TRBV11-1 and TRBJ2-7 gives the full variable domain: EAEVAQSPRYKITEKSQAVAFWCDPISGHATLYWYRQILGQGPELLVQFQDESVVDDSQLPKDRFSAERLKGVDSTLKIQPAELGDSAMYLCASSRRQGAYEQYFGPGTRLTVT.

This clone was counted between two and nine times. CDR3 DNA: TGTGCCAGCAGAGAATCCTTTGCCGGGGAGCTGTTTTTT. This translates into CASRESFAGELFF. The V call is TRBV2, the J call TRBJ2-2; D not certain. Per the germline V gene, CDR1 is SNHLY and CDR2 is FYNNEI. V was pared by 6 bases and J by 6 bases, with 11 bases between. The CDR3 is 13 residues long.

The chain joins TRBV6-5 to TRBJ2-1; no reliable D call. This CDR3 contains 14 residues. V was trimmed by 6 bases and J by 1 base, leaving 10 bases between them. In germline, CDR1 is MNHEY, CDR2 SVGAGI. The CDR3 loop reads CASRQHESYNEQFF. CDR3 DNA sequence: TGTGCCAGCAGACAGCATGAGTCCTACAATGAGCAGTTCTTC.

This clone appeared a single time. This chain links TRBV25-1 with TRBJ2-1; 9 bases agree with TRBD2. This CDR3 contains 16 residues. Germline V gene lookup returns CDR1 MGHDK and CDR2 SYGVNS. The V segment lost 3 bases and the J segment 3 bases; nucleotides outside the gene matches: 6. The DNA of the CDR3 is TGTGCCAGCAGTGACCTCGGCGGGGGGGGCTACAATGAGCAGTTCTTC. Its translation is CASSDLGGGGYNEQFF.

This rearrangement joins TRBV15 to TRBJ1-3; D is undetermined. The CDR3 is made up of 16 amino acids. V was clipped by 1 base and J by 1 base, with 11 bases between them. Germline CDR1 is LNHNV and CDR2 is YYDKDF (reference sequence). The CDR3 reads CATSRVRLGSGNTIYF. CDR3 DNA: TGTGCCACCAGCAGAGTGAGGCTTGGATCTGGAAACACCATATATTTT.

The chain carries TRBV6-5 and TRBJ2-3; D may be TRBD2 (5 bases). V was shortened by 2 bases and J by 2 bases, with 11 bases between the two germline ends. CDR1 is MNHEY and CDR2 is SVGAGI in the germline V gene. The CDR3 has 15 residues. In nucleotides, the CDR3 is TGTGCCAGCAGTTACGAGGGTGCCGACACAGATACGCAGTATTTT. This codes for CASSYEGADTDTQYF.

With regard to this clone: Other nucleotide sequences from this sample produce the same CDR3. The gene calls are TRBV11-2 and TRBJ2-7; D not resolved. Germline lookup yields CDR1 SGHAT and CDR2 FQNNGV. The V end was cut by 3 bases, the J end by 0 bases, with 9 bases between. This CDR3 has 14 residues. CDR3 in DNA: TGTGCCAGCAGCTTGGTCCGGAGCTCCTACGAGCAGTACTTC. As protein: CASSLVRSSYEQYF.

This clone has just one count. This chain links TRBV12-3 or TRBV12-4 with TRBJ1-2; D is unresolved. Trimming removed 5 bases from V and 2 bases from J, with 6 bases in between. This CDR3 has 12 amino acids. The CDR3 bases are TGTGCCAGCAGTCAGGCAAACTATGGCTACACCTTC. It codes for CASSQANYGYTF.

The count of this clone is one. The V and J genes are TRBV7-3 and TRBJ2-2, with 8 nucleotides matching TRBD1. The germline gives CDR1 SGHTA, CDR2 FQGTGA. This CDR3 has 15 residues. The V gene end was trimmed by 5 bases and the J gene end by 1 base; junction bases not matched to a gene: 3. As DNA, the CDR3 is TGTGCCAGCAGCCAAGGACAGGGGAACACCGGGGAGCTGTTTTTT. This gives the protein CASSQGQGNTGELFF.

This chain connects TRBV5-6 to TRBJ2-5; D is possibly TRBD2 (6 bases). The germline V gene has CDR1 SGHDT and CDR2 YYEEEE. V lost 1 base and J 3 bases, leaving 10 bases between the germline ends. This CDR3 comprises 14 residues. CDR3 region: CASSLLAPEETQYF. CDR3 coding DNA: TGTGCCAGCAGCTTGCTAGCGCCGGAAGAGACCCAGTACTTC.

This clone has a handful of counts. V usage is TRBV27 and J usage is TRBJ2-1, with 8 nucleotides matching TRBD1. The CDR3 runs to 19 residues. The junction had 16 bases not matched to a gene; V was cut back by 2 bases and J by 4 bases. Germline values: CDR1 MNHEY, CDR2 SMNVEV (reference sequence). The CDR3 DNA is TGTGCCAGCAGTTTACGCAGTGAAACCGGGACAGGTCCTTACAATGAGCAGTTCTTC. Translated: CASSLRSETGTGPYNEQFF.

This clone came up once. This chain links TRBV3-1 (or the pseudogene TRBV3-2) with TRBJ2-5, with 8 bases identical to TRBD1. CDR3 length: 21 residues. Germline assignment: CDR1 LGHDT and CDR2 YNNKEL (reference sequence). With V trimmed by 0 bases and J by 5 bases, 23 bases remained unmatched. The CDR3 protein is CASSQDTGLTGDTPWRETQYF. Written as DNA, the CDR3 is TGTGCCAGCAGCCAAGATACAGGCCTGACAGGGGACACCCCTTGGCGGGAGACCCAGTACTTC.

This chain joins TRBV7-9 and TRBJ1-6; a possible D gene is TRBD1 (5 bases). Between the trimmed V and J ends, which lost 5 bases and 8 bases, there was a span of 19 bases. Germline V CDR1 and CDR2: SEHNR, FQNEAQ (reference sequence). The CDR3 loop spans 16 amino acids. CDR3 DNA sequence: TGTGCCAGCAGCCCACCCCCGCCAGGGACTCATTCACCCCTCCACTTT. It translates to CASSPPPPGTHSPLHF.

The chain links TRBV6-5 to TRBJ1-1; no clear D. The CDR3 runs 15 residues. CDR1 is MNHEY, CDR2 SVGAGI, per germline. V was shortened by 0 bases and J by 1 base, with 9 bases between the two germline ends. CDR3 sequence: CASSYSVTSNTEAFF. CDR3 sequence (DNA): TGTGCCAGCAGTTACTCTGTAACTTCGAACACTGAAGCTTTCTTT.

Here the CDR3 DNA reads TGTGCCTGGACCGTACCCGGGACTAGCGCCTCCTACGAGCAGTACTTC. This codes for CAWTVPGTSASYEQYF. This chain connects TRBV30 to TRBJ2-7, with 10 positions matching TRBD2. This CDR3 is 16 amino acids long. The V gene end was trimmed by 4 bases and the J gene end by 0 bases; junction bases not matched to a gene: 9. Germline assignment: CDR1 GTSNPN and CDR2 SVGIG (reference sequence).

The chain employs TRBV27 and TRBJ2-7; 8 bases map to TRBD1. The ends lost 0 bases at V and 4 bases at J; junction bases unmatched: 5. This CDR3 is built from 15 residues. The germline V gene has CDR1 MNHEY and CDR2 SMNVEV (reference sequence). The CDR3 region has the DNA TGTGCCAGCAGTTTATCGGGGACAGGAAGTTACGAGCAGTACTTC. This sequence encodes CASSLSGTGSYEQYF.